The 21 T cell receptor beta chains presented below share a single source sample, sequenced in a study of Ad26.COV2.S vaccination and SARS-CoV-2 variants. This table comes from immunoSEQ multiplex PCR, and its TCRdb copy is limited to in-frame clones, with some not included. The sample lists about 350,000 clones; roughly 90% were seen once. Treatment indicated: some 20 received Ad26.COV2.S at low or high dose, single or two shots; roughly five received placebo; per-sample allocation not given. Day 63 after the first vaccine or placebo injection was the time point for sampling. This material consisted of peripheral blood, taken in a trial of Ad26.COV2.S vaccine versus placebo. These receptors came from a person aged 18 to 59 who received the Ad26.COV2.S COVID-19 vaccine or a placebo.

This clone appeared a single time. This chain connects TRBV5-1 to TRBJ1-1; 9 bases line up with TRBD1. The V gene's germline CDR1 is SGHRS and CDR2 YFSETQ. Trimming cost V 4 bases and J 10 bases; bases outside gene matches: 17. CDR3 length: 16 residues. The chain's CDR3 is CASSPSGPGQGFAAFF. Written as DNA, the CDR3 is TGCGCCAGCAGCCCGAGCGGTCCGGGACAGGGATTCGCAGCTTTCTTT.

The rearrangement uses TRBV5-4 and TRBJ1-1, with D tentatively TRBD1 (6 bases). The CDR3 loop spans 18 amino acids. V was trimmed by 5 bases and J by 3 bases, leaving 26 bases between them. The germline V gene has CDR1 SGHNT and CDR2 YYREEE (reference sequence). The CDR3 nucleotides read TGTGCCAGCAGGGAGACAGGAGTTATCGTTAGTTTGGACACTGAAGCTTTCTTT. As protein: CASRETGVIVSLDTEAFF. The full variable domain, rest sourced from reference TRBV5-4 and TRBJ1-1, is ETGVTQSPTHLIKTRGQQVTLRCSSQSGHNTVSWYQQALGQGPQFIFQYYREEENGRGNFPPRFSGLQFPNYSSELNVNALELDDSALYLCASRETGVIVSLDTEAFFGQGTRLTVV.

The chain is built from TRBV3-1 (or the pseudogene TRBV3-2) and TRBJ1-3; D not resolved. The CDR3 runs 12 residues. V lost 11 bases to trimming and J lost 4 bases, with 12 bases between them. Looked up from germline, CDR1 is LGHDT and CDR2 is YNNKEL (reference sequence). Written as DNA, the CDR3 is TGTGCCTGCGGGGTAGCAGGAAACACCATATATTTT. Translated: CACGVAGNTIYF.

This chain uses TRBV4-3 with TRBJ2-7; D gene ambiguous. V shed 0 bases and J shed 3 bases, with 12 bases lying between them. The CDR3 consists of 15 residues. Per the germline V gene, CDR1 is LGHNA and CDR2 is YSLEER. The CDR3: CASSQDVSGFYEQYF. CDR3 nucleotides: TGCGCCAGCAGCCAAGACGTCTCCGGATTCTACGAGCAGTACTTC.

V gene TRBV4-1 combines with J gene TRBJ2-2; 8 nucleotides align to TRBD2. CDR3 length: 17 residues. Germline V CDR1 and CDR2: MGHRA, YSYEKL. V lost 2 bases and J lost 3; bases outside the gene matches: 8. DNA of the CDR3: TGCGCCAGCAGCCAACTGTCAAGCGGGAGTGACACCGGGGAGCTGTTTTTT. Its protein is CASSQLSSGSDTGELFF.

The rearrangement joins TRBV30 to TRBJ1-4, with D possibly being TRBD1 (6 bases). V dropped 2 bases and J dropped 6 bases, with 16 bases sitting between them. Germline CDR1 and CDR2: GTSNPN and SVGIG (reference sequence). This CDR3 comprises 15 residues. The chain's CDR3 is CAWSLTGPGDEKLFF. Here the CDR3 DNA reads TGTGCCTGGAGTCTCACGGGACCAGGGGATGAAAAACTGTTTTTT.

The sample holds a few counts of this clone. This chain uses TRBV5-1 with TRBJ2-5; 9 nucleotides align to TRBD1. The junction had 7 bases not matched to a gene; V was cut back by 8 bases and J by 5 bases. There are 13 residues in the CDR3. Looked up from germline, CDR1 is SGHRS and CDR2 is YFSETQ. The CDR3 DNA follows: TGCGCCAGTACAGGGGGCTCACCCGAGACCCAGTACTTC. Translating it yields CASTGGSPETQYF.

This chain joins TRBV7-2 and TRBJ2-5; 9 bases align to TRBD2. The V segment lost 5 bases and the J segment 5 bases; nucleotides outside the gene matches: 9. This CDR3 is 15 amino acids long. CDR1 is SGHTA and CDR2 is FQGNSA in the germline V gene. This CDR3 reads CASSTLLAGRETQYF. In nucleotides, the CDR3 is TGTGCCAGCAGCACCCTACTAGCGGGTCGTGAGACCCAGTACTTC.

The V and J genes are TRBV6-6 and TRBJ2-7; 7 nucleotides line up with TRBD1. The ends lost 8 bases at V and 2 bases at J; junction bases unmatched: 12. This CDR3 region has 15 residues. Germline V lookup: CDR1 MNHNY, CDR2 SVGAGI (reference sequence). The DNA of the CDR3 is TGTGCCAGCTCAATCCGGGACAGTACTACCTACGAGCAGTACTTC. Amino acid sequence: CASSIRDSTTYEQYF.

V gene TRBV14 combines with J gene TRBJ1-1; 8 positions match TRBD1. This CDR3 has 13 amino acids. From germline, CDR1 is SGHDN and CDR2 FVKESK. Trimming removed 4 bases from V and 4 bases from J; junction bases left unmatched: 2. The CDR3 protein is CASSLTGGTEAFF. As DNA, the CDR3 is TGTGCCAGCAGCCTCACAGGGGGCACTGAAGCTTTCTTT. The entire variable domain, with the rest obtained from reference TRBV14 and TRBJ1-1, is as follows: EAGVTQFPSHSVIEKGQTVTLRCDPISGHDNLYWYRRVMGKEIKFLLHFVKESKQDESGMPNNRFLAERTGGTYSTLKVQPAELEDSGVYFCASSLTGGTEAFFGQGTRLTVV.

The genes are TRBV13 and TRBJ2-3, with D perhaps TRBD2 (5 bases). The germline V and J ends were trimmed by 4 bases and 2 bases, with 13 bases remaining between them. CDR3 length equals 15 residues. The germline V gene has CDR1 PRHDT and CDR2 FYEKMQ (reference sequence). Here the CDR3 reads CASSSSGTYTDTQYF. CDR3 DNA sequence: TGTGCCAGCAGCTCCAGCGGAACCTACACAGATACGCAGTATTTT.

The chain uses TRBV24-1 and TRBJ2-2, with TRBD2 matching 8 bases. Germline V CDR1 and CDR2: KGHDR, SFDVKD. The V gene end was trimmed by 8 bases and the J gene end by 3 bases; junction bases not matched to a gene: 4. This CDR3 is built from 14 residues. CDR3 in amino acids: CATMDSGDTGELFF. The DNA for the CDR3 is TGTGCCACCATGGATAGCGGGGACACCGGGGAGCTGTTTTTT.

This clone showed up just once. The rearrangement uses TRBV11-2 and TRBJ2-7, with D perhaps matching TRBD2 (6 bases). The CDR3 totals 14 residues. Trimming left V 5 bases short and J 2 bases short, with 13 bases between. Germline V gives CDR1 SGHAT, CDR2 FQNNGV. For the CDR3, the DNA is TGTGCCAGCAGCCCGGACTACCTCACCTACGAGCAGTACTTC. It translates to CASSPDYLTYEQYF.

V usage is TRBV20-1 and J usage is TRBJ1-2; D gene uncertain. The CDR3 is 12 residues long. The germline V and J ends were trimmed by 3 bases and 0 bases, with 5 bases remaining between them. The germline CDR1 and CDR2 sequences are DFQATT and SNEGSKA (reference sequence). The CDR3 sequence is CSASEANYGYTF. For the CDR3, the DNA is TGCAGTGCTAGTGAAGCTAACTATGGCTACACCTTC.

The rearrangement joins TRBV3-1 (or the pseudogene TRBV3-2) to TRBJ1-2, with TRBD1 matching over 8 bases. With V trimmed by 1 base and J by 8 bases, 9 bases remained unmatched. This CDR3 has 15 residues. Germline values: CDR1 LGHDT, CDR2 YNNKEL (reference sequence). The CDR3 nucleotides are TGTGCCAGCAGCCAAGTCGTCTCAGGGGGCCGCGGCTACACCTTC. It yields the protein CASSQVVSGGRGYTF.

The chain couples TRBV7-2 to TRBJ1-2; D is undetermined. The CDR3 runs 11 residues. Germline values: CDR1 SGHTA, CDR2 FQGNSA. The V end lost 5 bases, the J end lost 5 bases, and 6 bases lay between the germline ends. Here the CDR3 DNA reads TGTGCCAGCAGCCGTGGGTATGGCTACACCTTC. Translated: CASSRGYGYTF.

The chain joins TRBV30 to TRBJ1-6; TRBD1 matches 7 bases. The CDR3 contains 15 residues. Germline values: CDR1 GTSNPN, CDR2 SVGIG (reference sequence). Losses at the gene ends were 5 bases for V and 5 bases for J; bases not matched to a gene: 9. This CDR3 is CAWASWTGDNSPLHF. DNA for the CDR3: TGTGCCTGGGCCAGCTGGACAGGAGATAATTCACCCCTCCACTTT.

J is TRBJ1-5 and V is TRBV7-2; 7 bases match TRBD1. Germline V CDR1 and CDR2: SGHTA, FQGNSA. The V segment lost 5 bases and the J segment 3 bases; nucleotides outside the gene matches: 7. This CDR3 comprises 15 residues. The CDR3 region has the DNA TGTGCCAGCAGCAGCCGGGACAGCTTCAATCAGCCCCAGCATTTT. Its translation: CASSSRDSFNQPQHF.

The rearrangement uses TRBV15 and TRBJ2-1, with a weak D call TRBD1 (5 bases). The V and J ends lost 5 bases and 10 bases respectively, with 9 bases between them. Germline V gene sequence: CDR1 LNHNV, CDR2 YYDKDF (reference sequence). The CDR3 sequence is 11 residues long. The CDR3 region is CATSGTGEQFF. CDR3 coding DNA: TGTGCCACCAGCGGAACAGGAGAGCAGTTCTTC.

Note on this clone: The same CDR3 also results from other DNA sequences found in this sample. J is TRBJ2-2 and V is TRBV10-1; D remains unclear. Trimming shortened V by 0 bases and J by 2 bases, and 7 bases separated the two germline ends. CDR3 size: 15 residues. Germline CDR1 reads WNHNN; CDR2 reads SYGVQD (reference sequence). The CDR3 reads CASSESGDNTGELFF. CDR3 DNA: TGCGCCAGCAGTGAGTCCGGAGATAACACCGGGGAGCTGTTTTTT.

The chain is built from TRBV7-2 and TRBJ1-1; no clear D. Germline lookup yields CDR1 SGHTA and CDR2 FQGNSA. This CDR3 comprises 14 residues. V was trimmed by 2 bases and J by 7 bases, leaving 14 bases between them. The CDR3 spells CASSLIVGEIEAFF. For the CDR3, the DNA is TGTGCCAGCAGCTTAATCGTTGGCGAAATTGAAGCTTTCTTT. Full variable domain (remainder filled in from reference TRBV7-2 and TRBJ1-1): GAGVSQSPSNKVTEKGKDVELRCDPISGHTALYWYRQSLGQGLEFLIYFQGNSAPDKSGLPSDRFSAERTGGSVSTLTIQRTQQEDSAVYLCASSLIVGEIEAFFGQGTRLTVV.